Presented here are 9 T cell receptor beta chains from one specimen sequenced in a study of shared T cell receptors in the human thymus. This table comes from immunoSEQ multiplex PCR, and its TCRdb copy is limited to in-frame clones, with some not included. The sample contains hundreds of thousands of clones, more than 70% of which appear only once. The same sample was also used in a study of human thymus T cells.

Sequencing was carried out using thymocytes. The receptors shown here come from a boy less than two years old with a congenital heart defect.

The chain has TRBV11-2 and TRBJ1-3; D unclear. Trimming cost V 2 bases and J 4 bases, with 18 bases left between them. This CDR3 is built from 17 residues. Germline lookup yields CDR1 SGHAT and CDR2 FQNNGV. Here the CDR3 reads CASSLSVRGTNGNTIYF. The CDR3 DNA sequence: TGTGCCAGCAGCTTATCGGTTCGGGGTACGAACGGAAACACCATATATTTT.

The sample holds one count of this clone. The chain combines TRBV28 with TRBJ1-2, with D perhaps TRBD1 (5 bases). The CDR3 totals 14 residues. The germline V gene encodes CDR1 MDHEN and CDR2 SYDVKM. Trimming shortened V by 2 bases and J by 6 bases, and 13 bases separated the two germline ends. CDR3 protein: CASSLLTQGHGYTF. The CDR3 DNA reads as TGTGCCAGCAGTTTACTTACGCAGGGCCATGGCTACACCTTC.

The chain has TRBV27 and TRBJ2-7; the D gene is possibly TRBD1 (7 bases). The V gene lost 5 bases and the J gene lost 5 bases, with 13 bases spanning the gap. Per germline, CDR1 MNHEY and CDR2 SMNVEV (reference sequence). This CDR3 is built from 13 residues. DNA of the CDR3: TGTGCCAGCAGTCTCCAGGGGGGCCACGAGCAGTACTTC. The encoded protein is CASSLQGGHEQYF.

This clone was counted between two and nine times. The chain recombines TRBV15 with TRBJ1-1, with 9 bases lining up with TRBD1. This CDR3 is built from 17 residues. The ends lost 4 bases at V and 0 bases at J; junction bases unmatched: 9. Germline loops: CDR1 LNHNV, CDR2 YYDKDF (reference sequence). CDR3 residues: CATSMDRGKSMNTEAFF. CDR3 bases: TGTGCCACCAGCATGGACAGGGGAAAGAGCATGAACACTGAAGCTTTCTTT.

V usage is TRBV2 and J usage is TRBJ2-7; D is perhaps TRBD1 (5 bases). Germline CDR1 SNHLY, CDR2 FYNNEI. Trimming pared 0 bases from V and 2 bases from J, leaving 17 bases between. The CDR3 runs 17 residues. CDR3 sequence: CASSEASRQGRAYEQYF. CDR3 bases: TGTGCCAGCAGTGAAGCGTCTAGGCAGGGTAGGGCCTACGAGCAGTACTTC. Supplemented by reference TRBV2 and TRBJ2-7, the full variable domain reads EPEVTQTPSHQVTQMGQEVILRCVPISNHLYFYWYRQILGQKVEFLVSFYNNEISEKSEIFDDQFSVERPDGSNFTLKIRSTKLEDSAMYFCASSEASRQGRAYEQYFGPGTRLTVT.

This CDR3 is CASSSDPGLAGVRNEQFF. The CDR3 coding sequence is TGTGCCAGCAGTTCCGACCCGGGACTAGCGGGGGTGAGGAATGAGCAGTTCTTC. J is TRBJ2-1 and V is TRBV5-5; 14 nucleotides match TRBD2. Germline V gene sequence: CDR1 SGHKS, CDR2 YYEKEE (reference sequence). This CDR3 has 18 amino acids. Losses at the gene ends were 5 bases for V and 7 bases for J; bases not matched to a gene: 14. Full variable domain (missing parts from reference TRBV5-5 and TRBJ2-1): DAGVTQSPTHLIKTRGQQVTLRCSPISGHKSVSWYQQVLGQGPQFIFQYYEKEERGRGNFPDRFSARQFPNYSSELNVNALLLGDSALYLCASSSDPGLAGVRNEQFFGPGTRLTVL.

The chain employs TRBV7-2 and TRBJ2-1, with 8 bases matching TRBD2. After removal of 7 bases from V and 0 bases from J, the junction contained 17 bases not matched to a gene. The CDR3 runs 19 residues. Germline-derived CDR1 and CDR2 are SGHTA and FQGNSA. This CDR3 is CASTKRGPSILPSYNEQFF. DNA of the CDR3: TGTGCCAGCACCAAGCGGGGGCCCTCGATCCTGCCCTCCTACAATGAGCAGTTCTTC.

V usage is TRBV28 and J usage is TRBJ1-4, with no clear D. V was cut by 9 bases and J by 2 bases, with 7 bases left in between. Germline assignment: CDR1 MDHEN and CDR2 SYDVKM. The CDR3 consists of 12 residues. Here the CDR3 reads CASYSTNEKLFF. CDR3 coding DNA: TGTGCCAGTTACAGTACTAATGAAAAACTGTTTTTT. The variable domain in full, completed from reference TRBV28 and TRBJ1-4, reads DVKVTQSSRYLVKRTGEKVFLECVQDMDHENMFWYRQDPGLGLRLIYFSYDVKMKEKGDIPEGYSVSREKKERFSLILESASTNQTSMYLCASYSTNEKLFFGSGTQLSVL.

The gene calls are TRBV5-1 and TRBJ2-1, with TRBD2 matching over 7 bases. V lost 0 bases and J lost 5; bases outside the gene matches: 20. Per the germline V gene, CDR1 is SGHRS and CDR2 is YFSETQ. The CDR3 is 20 amino acids. CDR3 nucleotide sequence: TGCGCCAGCAGCTTGGCCGTCACCGCTTATGGCGGGAGAAAGGACAATGAGCAGTTCTTC. The encoded protein is CASSLAVTAYGGRKDNEQFF.